The present T cell receptor (beta chain) was sequenced within a study of technical replicates of blood from a handful of donors (dated by TCRdb to 2016 to 2017). Library preparation used the immunoSEQ multiplex PCR assay. The clones in this table, taken by TCRdb from immuneACCESS, are in-frame only. Not every clone is retained; where verified, under half of the shortfall comes from an unresolved V gene, and the cause of the rest is unknown. The sample has 81,000 or so clones on record, around 96% of them singletons. The ten largest make up around 0.2% of the sample. From its cysteine to its phenylalanine, the CDR3 spans 17 amino acids. Here the CDR3 DNA is all that survives: 51 bases in frame from base 1. In its sample, this clone was seen a few times. Its antigen is still unknown. Within one base of it there is no much larger clone, and no base qualities were kept.

The source is a human donor in good health. Recombination joined TRBV21-1 with TRBJ1-1; the table's D call of TRBD1 was not tested on the DNA. TRBV21-1 is a known pseudogene. Source material: T cells isolated from PBMCs. The DNA reads TGTGCCAGCAGCAAAGCCGCGACAGGGGATGTGAACACTGAAGCTTTCTTT. It encodes CASSKAATGDVNTEAFF.